Shown below are 20 T cell receptor beta chains from a single sample sequenced in a study of cytomegalovirus exposure and HLA in healthy donors. 13 Jbeta primers and 60 Vbeta primers were used for the PCR. Sequencing was performed with immunoSEQ multiplex PCR; in TCRdb, only in-frame clones are kept and a portion is missing. The table has 100,000 to 150,000 clones, roughly 70% seen once. The source material was PBMCs. The receptors stem from a man younger than 40 in good health and CMV-seronegative.

The chain uses TRBV2 and TRBJ2-7; perhaps TRBD1 as D (6 bases). This CDR3 is 15 amino acids long. V was trimmed by 1 base and J by 7 bases, leaving 17 bases between them. The V gene's germline CDR1 is SNHLY and CDR2 FYNNEI. The CDR3 sequence is CASSEVKGVAKEQYF. The CDR3 nucleotides are TGTGCCAGCAGTGAAGTTAAGGGGGTGGCTAAGGAGCAGTACTTC.

This chain joins TRBV18 and TRBJ2-7; TRBD2 might be the D (5 bases). Germline loops: CDR1 KGHSH, CDR2 LQKENI. V lost 5 bases and J lost 3, with 8 bases in between. The CDR3 runs 12 residues. The CDR3 bases are TGTGCCAGCTCAAGGGAGAGCTACGAGCAGTACTTC. Translated: CASSRESYEQYF.

The V call is TRBV5-4, the J call TRBJ2-3; 9 nucleotides agree with TRBD2. V shed 2 bases, J shed 3 bases, and the junction held 4 bases outside the gene matches. This CDR3 has 15 amino acids. Germline V CDR1 and CDR2: SGHNT, YYREEE (reference sequence). The DNA for the CDR3 is TGTGCCAGCAGCTTCGCGGGGGGGCCAACAGATACGCAGTATTTT. Amino acid sequence: CASSFAGGPTDTQYF.

The chain couples TRBV5-6 to TRBJ1-1, with D hard to call. Trimming took off 3 bases at V and 0 bases at J, with 12 bases between the two ends. The length of the CDR3 is 15 residues. From germline, CDR1 is SGHDT and CDR2 YYEEEE. CDR3 protein: CASSSNGRLNTEAFF. The CDR3 nucleotides are TGTGCCAGCAGCTCGAATGGCAGGCTGAACACTGAAGCTTTCTTT. The whole variable domain, filled in from reference TRBV5-6 and TRBJ1-1, reads DAGVTQSPTHLIKTRGQQVTLRCSPKSGHDTVSWYQQALGQGPQFIFQYYEEEERQRGNFPDRFSGHQFPNYSSELNVNALLLGDSALYLCASSSNGRLNTEAFFGQGTRLTVV.

CDR3 bases: TGCGCCAGCAGCTTGGCTACAAGCGGGGGGGACACAGATACGCAGTATTTT. Residues: CASSLATSGGDTDTQYF. The V and J genes are TRBV5-1 and TRBJ2-3; the match to TRBD2 covers 10 bases. V lost 0 bases and J lost 2; bases outside the gene matches: 6. CDR3 length: 17 residues. CDR1 is SGHRS, CDR2 YFSETQ, per germline.

This rearrangement joins TRBV7-9 to TRBJ2-5, with 11 bases lining up with TRBD1. Germline V gene sequence: CDR1 SEHNR, CDR2 FQNEAQ (reference sequence). Losses at the gene ends were 1 base for V and 5 bases for J; bases not matched to a gene: 6. The CDR3 consists of 16 residues. For the CDR3, the DNA is TGTGCCAGCAGCTTAGGGGACAGGGGGGGTTCGGAGACCCAGTACTTC. Translating gives CASSLGDRGGSETQYF.

The rearrangement links TRBV5-1 to TRBJ1-5, with D tentatively TRBD1 (5 bases). Per the germline V gene, CDR1 is SGHRS and CDR2 is YFSETQ. This CDR3 region has 15 residues. Trimming pared 1 base from V and 7 bases from J, leaving 15 bases between. Here the CDR3 DNA reads TGCGCCAGCAGCTTGAGGGGTCAGGGTGGCCAGCCCCAGCATTTT. It is translated as CASSLRGQGGQPQHF.

This clone was counted once. CDR3 coding DNA: TGTGCCAGCAGTTTATATAGCCAGGGGGCGACTGAAGCTTTCTTT. The encoded protein is CASSLYSQGATEAFF. This chain links TRBV27 with TRBJ1-1; 8 bases are shared with TRBD1. V trimming: 1 base; J trimming: 5 bases; junction bases outside the gene matches: 6. In germline, CDR1 is MNHEY, CDR2 SMNVEV (reference sequence). The CDR3 has 15 amino acids.

This clone has only a few counts. The chain links TRBV4-3 to TRBJ1-1, with TRBD1 identical over 10 bases. J lost 8 bases, V lost 3 bases, and 9 bases had no gene match. Germline V lookup: CDR1 LGHNA, CDR2 YSLEER. The CDR3 is made up of 15 amino acids. CDR3 sequence reads: CASSQETGGVGEAFF. The CDR3 DNA is TGCGCCAGCAGCCAGGAGACAGGGGGCGTAGGGGAAGCTTTCTTT.

This clone occurred once. This chain joins TRBV7-9 and TRBJ2-5, with 11 nucleotides matching TRBD2. Germline V gene lookup returns CDR1 SEHNR and CDR2 FQNEAQ (reference sequence). The CDR3 has 14 amino acids. With 3 bases clipped from V and 7 bases from J, the junction kept 4 bases outside the gene matches. CDR3 protein: CASSFQLAGGTQYF. CDR3 sequence (DNA): TGTGCCAGCAGCTTTCAGCTAGCGGGGGGGACCCAGTACTTC.

This clone was seen only once. This chain links TRBV19 with TRBJ1-1, with 7 nucleotides matching TRBD1. Germline CDR1 and CDR2: LNHDA and SQIVND (reference sequence). J gave up 1 base and V 5 bases, and 4 bases lay outside the gene matches. The CDR3 totals 14 residues. The CDR3 here is CASSPWTGNTEAFF. The CDR3, as DNA: TGTGCCAGTAGTCCGTGGACAGGGAACACTGAAGCTTTCTTT.

This rearrangement joins TRBV4-3 to TRBJ1-1; D is perhaps TRBD1 (5 bases). Trimming left V 4 bases short and J 4 bases short, with 13 bases between. This CDR3 is 14 amino acids long. Germline V gives CDR1 LGHNA, CDR2 YSLEER. DNA for the CDR3: TGCGCCAGCAGCCCCCTGGGGGGGGGCACTGAAGCTTTCTTT. It translates to CASSPLGGGTEAFF.

The chain recombines TRBV28 with TRBJ1-5, with TRBD1 matching over 9 bases. From germline, CDR1 is MDHEN and CDR2 SYDVKM. The CDR3 is 14 residues long. V lost 6 bases to trimming and J lost 8 bases; unmatched junction nucleotides: 8. CDR3 sequence: CASSLNRGREPQHF. In DNA form, the CDR3 reads TGTGCCAGCAGCTTAAACAGGGGGCGGGAGCCCCAGCATTTT.

This clone has just a few counts. This chain uses TRBV5-1 with TRBJ1-5, with 10 nucleotides matching TRBD1. Trimming cost V 1 base and J 7 bases; bases outside gene matches: 5. Germline CDR1 reads SGHRS; CDR2 reads YFSETQ. This CDR3 comprises 15 residues. This chain's CDR3 is CASSLNGQGGQPQHF. The CDR3 region has the DNA TGCGCCAGCAGCTTGAATGGACAGGGGGGGCAGCCCCAGCATTTT.

The chain has TRBV5-1 and TRBJ2-3; D is unclear. This CDR3 has 14 residues. Germline V gene data show CDR1 as SGHRS and CDR2 as YFSETQ. V was trimmed by 4 bases and J by 0 bases, leaving 9 bases between them. CDR3 loop: CASSILGSTDTQYF. In DNA, the CDR3 is TGCGCCAGCAGCATTTTGGGCAGCACAGATACGCAGTATTTT.

The gene calls are TRBV5-6 and TRBJ1-2; 8 bases are a match to TRBD1. Germline V gives CDR1 SGHDT, CDR2 YYEEEE. This CDR3 has 13 residues. V lost 5 bases and J lost 6; bases outside the gene matches: 6. This chain's CDR3 is CASRIHRGDGYTF. The CDR3 DNA reads TGTGCCAGCAGGATTCACAGGGGGGATGGCTACACCTTC.

V gene TRBV2 combines with J gene TRBJ1-1, with D tentatively TRBD1 (6 bases). This CDR3 has 15 amino acids. Germline assignment: CDR1 SNHLY and CDR2 FYNNEI. Trimming left V 0 bases short and J 5 bases short, with 13 bases between. The CDR3 reads CASSEAPGGWTEAFF. The CDR3 coding sequence is TGTGCCAGCAGTGAAGCGCCGGGGGGCTGGACTGAAGCTTTCTTT. The full variable domain, in which reference TRBV2 and TRBJ1-1 provide the parts outside the CDR3, is EPEVTQTPSHQVTQMGQEVILRCVPISNHLYFYWYRQILGQKVEFLVSFYNNEISEKSEIFDDQFSVERPDGSNFTLKIRSTKLEDSAMYFCASSEAPGGWTEAFFGQGTRLTVV.

This chain joins TRBV11-2 and TRBJ2-1; weak D call: TRBD1 (6 bases). Trimming took off 5 bases at V and 6 bases at J, with 8 bases between the two ends. The CDR3 is 12 amino acids. CDR1 and CDR2 (germline): SGHAT, FQNNGV. The CDR3 coding sequence is TGTGCCAGCAGCGTGACAGGCAATGAGCAGTTCTTC. It specifies CASSVTGNEQFF.

This clone was seen only once. The gene calls are TRBV19 and TRBJ2-5; D might be TRBD1 (6 bases). The CDR3 sequence is 14 residues long. CDR1 and CDR2 (germline): LNHDA, SQIVND (reference sequence). V lost 5 bases and J 5 bases, leaving 15 bases between the germline ends. CDR3 sequence (DNA): TGTGCCAGTAGTCCCACAGGGTTGAGGGAGACCCAGTACTTC. This gives the protein CASSPTGLRETQYF.

V usage is TRBV5-1 and J usage is TRBJ2-5; D gene unclear. The CDR3 loop spans 15 amino acids. The V gene's germline CDR1 is SGHRS and CDR2 YFSETQ. Trimming stripped 0 bases from V and 2 bases from J, with 11 bases between. The CDR3 protein is CASSLGGSRQETQYF. The CDR3 DNA sequence: TGCGCCAGCAGCTTGGGTGGCTCACGACAAGAGACCCAGTACTTC.